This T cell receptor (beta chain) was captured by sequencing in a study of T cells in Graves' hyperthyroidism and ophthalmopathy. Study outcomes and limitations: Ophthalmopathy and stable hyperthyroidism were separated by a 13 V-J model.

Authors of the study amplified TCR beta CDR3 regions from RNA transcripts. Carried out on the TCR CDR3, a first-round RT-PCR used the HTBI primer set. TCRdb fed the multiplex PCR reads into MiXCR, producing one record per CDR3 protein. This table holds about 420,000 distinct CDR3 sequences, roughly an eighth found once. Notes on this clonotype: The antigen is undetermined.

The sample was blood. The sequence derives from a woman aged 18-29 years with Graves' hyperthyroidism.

The CDR3 reads CSVDHLQITDRGNYGYTF. The CDR3 DNA reads TGCAGCGTTGATCACCTACAGATAACTGATCGGGGAAACTATGGCTACACCTTC. This sequence joins TRBV29-1 and TRBJ1-2, with no clear D. V was pared by 3 bases and J by 2 bases, with 25 bases between. The CDR3 length is 18 residues. Looked up from germline, CDR1 is SQVTM and CDR2 is ANQGSEA.